Below, 17 T cell receptor beta chains from the same sample are listed, as sequenced in a study of cytomegalovirus exposure and HLA in healthy donors. Sequencing was performed with immunoSEQ multiplex PCR; in TCRdb, only in-frame clones are kept and a portion is missing. The sample gives 150,000 to 200,000 clones, 96% of which show up once; 0.89% is in the top ten. Sequencing was performed on PBMCs. These receptors originate from a woman under 30 in good health and CMV-seronegative.

This clone was detected once. The chain uses TRBV2 and TRBJ1-5, with no clear D. The CDR3 contains 16 residues. V was clipped by 3 bases and J by 6 bases, with 18 bases between them. The germline V gene encodes CDR1 SNHLY and CDR2 FYNNEI. CDR3 sequence reads: CASSDRGQADGQPQHF. The CDR3 region has the DNA TGTGCCAGCAGTGACAGAGGGCAGGCGGACGGTCAGCCCCAGCATTTT.

This sequence joins TRBV4-1 and TRBJ1-2; D uncertain. The germline V and J ends were trimmed by 0 bases and 2 bases, with 13 bases remaining between them. CDR1 is MGHRA and CDR2 is YSYEKL in the germline V gene. The CDR3 has 16 amino acids. This CDR3 is CASSQDRVRLNYGYTF. In nucleotides, the CDR3 is TGCGCCAGCAGCCAAGATCGAGTCAGGCTAAACTATGGCTACACCTTC.

The count of this clone is one. The V and J genes are TRBV6-1 and TRBJ1-4; 12 bases map to TRBD1. CDR1 and CDR2 (germline): MNHNS, SASEGT. The V gene end was trimmed by 6 bases and the J gene end by 7 bases; junction bases not matched to a gene: 6. CDR3 size: 15 residues. CDR3 nucleotides: TGTGCCAGCAGGGGACAGGGGGCTCTAGGTGAAAAACTGTTTTTT. It is translated as CASRGQGALGEKLFF.

The rearrangement joins TRBV7-9 to TRBJ2-7; D is perhaps TRBD1 (5 bases). Germline V lookup: CDR1 SEHNR, CDR2 FQNEAQ (reference sequence). The ends were cut back, 4 bases at V and 4 bases at J, with 14 bases in the middle. CDR3 length equals 14 residues. Here the CDR3 DNA reads TGTGCCAGCAGCTCCCCAAAGGGGCCTTACGAGCAGTACTTC. It yields the protein CASSSPKGPYEQYF.

This chain joins TRBV2 and TRBJ2-3, with TRBD2 as a possible D gene (7 bases). Germline CDR1 and CDR2: SNHLY and FYNNEI. CDR3 length equals 15 residues. Trimming pared 1 base from V and 9 bases from J, leaving 17 bases between. The CDR3 DNA reads as TGTGCCAGCAGTGAAGGGGCGGGGGCCCGGAAGACGCAGTATTTT. Protein: CASSEGAGARKTQYF.

The gene calls are TRBV6-6 and TRBJ1-1; weak D call: TRBD1 (5 bases). Trimming shortened V by 6 bases and J by 3 bases, and 14 bases separated the two germline ends. Germline V gene lookup returns CDR1 MNHNY and CDR2 SVGAGI (reference sequence). This CDR3 comprises 14 residues. The CDR3 DNA sequence: TGTGCCAGCAGCCCGATGGGCAGGGACACTGAAGCTTTCTTT. Protein sequence: CASSPMGRDTEAFF.

The J gene is TRBJ1-3, the V gene TRBV7-8; TRBD1 matches 7 bases. The CDR3 runs to 15 residues. Germline CDR1 reads SGHVS; CDR2 reads FQNEAQ. With 4 bases clipped from V and 4 bases from J, the junction kept 7 bases outside the gene matches. CDR3 residues: CASSSAGTVGNTIYF. The CDR3 bases are TGTGCCAGCAGCTCCGCCGGGACAGTCGGAAACACCATATATTTT.

This clone has just one count. This chain connects TRBV4-2 to TRBJ1-1, with TRBD1 matching 9 bases. The CDR3 loop spans 18 amino acids. Per germline, CDR1 LGHNA and CDR2 YNFKEQ. V was pared by 4 bases and J by 0 bases, with 12 bases of the junction left unmatched. The CDR3 coding sequence is TGTGCCAGCAGCCCGCGTCCGGGACAGGGTCTTATGAACACTGAAGCTTTCTTT. As protein: CASSPRPGQGLMNTEAFF.

V gene TRBV5-1 combines with J gene TRBJ1-1; D is unclear. The CDR3 runs 13 residues. Germline V gene sequence: CDR1 SGHRS, CDR2 YFSETQ. The V end was cut by 4 bases, the J end by 1 base, with 8 bases between. CDR3 loop: CASSPGGNTEAFF. The CDR3 coding sequence is TGCGCCAGCAGCCCAGGAGGGAACACTGAAGCTTTCTTT.

The rearrangement links TRBV7-9 to TRBJ2-1; TRBD1 is a possible D gene (6 bases). The V end was cut by 3 bases, the J end by 5 bases, with 8 bases between. Germline V gives CDR1 SEHNR, CDR2 FQNEAQ (reference sequence). This CDR3 has 13 residues. The CDR3, as DNA: TGTGCCAGCAGCTTGGACAGAAACAATGAGCAGTTCTTC. This sequence encodes CASSLDRNNEQFF. Full variable domain (outside the CDR3, taken from reference TRBV7-9 and TRBJ2-1): DTGVSQNPRHKITKRGQNVTFRCDPISEHNRLYWYRQTLGQGPEFLTYFQNEAQLEKSRLLSDRFSAERPKGSFSTLEIQRTEQGDSAMYLCASSLDRNNEQFFGPGTRLTVL.

This clone was counted once. This chain connects TRBV5-1 to TRBJ2-1, with 10 bases fitting TRBD2. V shed 3 bases and J 5 bases; nucleotides not matched to a gene: 5. Germline CDR1 SGHRS, CDR2 YFSETQ. The CDR3 length is 15 residues. CDR3 in DNA: TGCGCCAGCAGCTCTACTAGCGGGGTAGACAATGAGCAGTTCTTC. As protein: CASSSTSGVDNEQFF. Based on the CDR3 plus reference TRBV5-1 and TRBJ2-1, the full variable domain is KAGVTQTPRYLIKTRGQQVTLSCSPISGHRSVSWYQQTPGQGLQFLFEYFSETQRNKGNFPGRFSGRQFSNSRSEMNVSTLELGDSALYLCASSSTSGVDNEQFFGPGTRLTVL.

The chain recombines TRBV10-3 with TRBJ1-2, with TRBD1 matching 8 bases. Per germline, CDR1 ENHRY and CDR2 SYGVKD. V dropped 9 bases and J dropped 5; count of bases not matched to a gene: 23. This CDR3 region has 18 residues. DNA of the CDR3: TGTGCCATATCCCAACCGGGACAGGAGCTTCAAGGGGCTTATGGCTACACCTTC. Its translation: CAISQPGQELQGAYGYTF.

The chain uses TRBV4-2 and TRBJ1-1, with 7 bases identical to TRBD1. Germline V gene lookup returns CDR1 LGHNA and CDR2 YNFKEQ. The ends lost 1 base at V and 3 bases at J; junction bases unmatched: 2. CDR3 length equals 14 residues. The CDR3 spells CASSQGQGHTEAFF. Here the CDR3 DNA reads TGTGCCAGCAGCCAAGGACAGGGTCACACTGAAGCTTTCTTT.

This chain's CDR3 is CSAVQVGQPQHF. Written as DNA, the CDR3 is TGCAGCGCCGTGCAGGTTGGGCAGCCCCAGCATTTT. The chain uses TRBV29-1 and TRBJ1-5; D gene uncertain. Trimming left V 7 bases short and J 7 bases short, with 14 bases between. Germline CDR1 SQVTM, CDR2 ANQGSEA. The CDR3 runs to 12 residues.

The chain joins TRBV4-1 to TRBJ1-3, with D possibly TRBD1 on 5 matching bases. CDR3 length equals 15 residues. Deletions cut 2 bases from V and 2 bases from J, with 10 bases between. CDR1 is MGHRA, CDR2 YSYEKL, per germline. CDR3 DNA sequence: TGCGCCAGCAGCCAATGGGGGGAACCTGGAAACACCATATATTTT. Translating gives CASSQWGEPGNTIYF.

The chain links TRBV29-1 to TRBJ2-5, with 10 bases matching TRBD2. The CDR3 covers 14 residues. The ends lost 4 bases at V and 1 base at J; junction bases unmatched: 3. Germline-derived CDR1 and CDR2 are SQVTM and ANQGSEA. The DNA of the CDR3 is TGCAGCGTTGGCCTAGCGGGGGTCCAAGAGACCCAGTACTTC. Encoded protein: CSVGLAGVQETQYF.

The genes are TRBV27 and TRBJ2-1; D remains ambiguous. The CDR3 extends over 14 amino acids. Germline V gene data show CDR1 as MNHEY and CDR2 as SMNVEV (reference sequence). Trimming removed 0 bases from V and 10 bases from J, with 13 bases in between. The CDR3 reads CASSLSPISKEQFF. In DNA, the CDR3 is TGTGCCAGCAGTTTATCACCGATTAGTAAAGAGCAGTTCTTC.